The following is a T cell receptor beta chain sequence with its context. This sample stems from a study of T cell changes during pregnancy in multiple sclerosis. Germline V gene lookup returns CDR1 LNHDA and CDR2 SQIVND (reference sequence). With 2 bases removed from V and 4 bases from J, the gap between germline ends came to 8 bases. CDR3 length: 13 residues. Profiled with immunoSEQ multiplex PCR; TCRdb holds only in-frame clones, not every one. The sample consists of about 58,000 clones, roughly nine tenths of them appearing once. The sequence was collected from a female donor in good health, enrolled as a control in a pregnancy study. V and J are TRBV19 and TRBJ2-5; tentative D call: TRBD1 (7 bases). The sample was CD4+ T cells from peripheral blood mononuclear cells, taken after pregnancy. The CDR3 sequence is CASSIQGGETQYF. For the CDR3, the DNA is TGTGCCAGTAGTATACAGGGGGGAGAGACCCAGTACTTC.